The next 3 T cell receptor beta chains were all read from a single sample in a study of patients and donors after allogeneic stem cell transplantation. TCRdb redid the calling of the RT-PCR reads with MiXCR, one entry per CDR3 protein. Of roughly 940,000 distinct CDR3 sequences in the sample, more than 15% were seen once. The sequencing input was blood, either unsorted or a sorted T cell fraction (not recorded which). These receptors were obtained from a human donor who was either an allogeneic HSCT recipient or a stem cell or donor lymphocyte infusion donor (not recorded which). It is not recorded whose cells these are; they may come from a transplant donor.

This rearrangement joins TRBV18 to TRBJ2-3; TRBD2 might be the D (6 bases). The CDR3 runs to 15 residues. V was shortened by 5 bases and J by 1 base, with 13 bases between the two germline ends. Germline CDR1 KGHSH, CDR2 LQKENI. The CDR3 here is CASSALALGTDTQYF. CDR3 DNA: TGTGCCAGCTCAGCACTAGCTTTGGGCACAGATACGCAGTATTTT.

This clonotype was observed a few times. The chain joins TRBV5-1 to TRBJ2-1; 9 bases map to TRBD1. The CDR3 contains 15 residues. From germline, CDR1 is SGHRS and CDR2 YFSETQ. The J segment lost 5 bases and the V segment lost 3 bases, leaving 6 bases of the junction unmatched. CDR3 protein: CASSSWTGVNNEQFF. In nucleotides, the CDR3 is TGCGCCAGCAGCTCTTGGACAGGGGTGAACAATGAGCAGTTCTTC.

This chain uses TRBV9 with TRBJ1-1; D perhaps matches TRBD1 (5 bases). The length of the CDR3 is 13 residues. CDR1 SGDLS and CDR2 YYNGEE come from the germline V gene. Trimming stripped 5 bases from V and 7 bases from J, with 15 bases between. The DNA for the CDR3 is TGTGCCAGCAGTCGCAGAGGGGCGGGTGAAGCTTTCTTT. Its translation: CASSRRGAGEAFF. Looking up the rest from reference TRBV9 and TRBJ1-1 gives the full variable domain: DSGVTQTPKHLITATGQRVTLRCSPRSGDLSVYWYQQSLDQGLQFLIQYYNGEERAKGNILERFSAQQFPDLHSELNLSSLELGDSALYFCASSRRGAGEAFFGQGTRLTVV.